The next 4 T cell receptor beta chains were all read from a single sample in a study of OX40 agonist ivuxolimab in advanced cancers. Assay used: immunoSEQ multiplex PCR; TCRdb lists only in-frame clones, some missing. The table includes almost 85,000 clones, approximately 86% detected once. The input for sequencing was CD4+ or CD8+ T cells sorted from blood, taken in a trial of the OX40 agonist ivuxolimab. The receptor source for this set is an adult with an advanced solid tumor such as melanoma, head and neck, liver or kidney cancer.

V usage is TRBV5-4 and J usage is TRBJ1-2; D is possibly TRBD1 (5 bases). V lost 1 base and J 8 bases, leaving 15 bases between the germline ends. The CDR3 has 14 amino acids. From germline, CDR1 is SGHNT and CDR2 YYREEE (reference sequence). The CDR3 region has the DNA TGTGCCAGCAGCTTGAAAGGGACCCGAATGGGCTACACCTTC. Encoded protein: CASSLKGTRMGYTF.

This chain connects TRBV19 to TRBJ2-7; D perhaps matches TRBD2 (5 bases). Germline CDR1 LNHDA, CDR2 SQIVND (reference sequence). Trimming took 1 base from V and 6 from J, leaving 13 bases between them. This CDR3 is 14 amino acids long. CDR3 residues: CASSIVGLTGEQYF. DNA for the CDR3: TGTGCCAGTAGTATAGTCGGACTTACGGGCGAGCAGTACTTC.

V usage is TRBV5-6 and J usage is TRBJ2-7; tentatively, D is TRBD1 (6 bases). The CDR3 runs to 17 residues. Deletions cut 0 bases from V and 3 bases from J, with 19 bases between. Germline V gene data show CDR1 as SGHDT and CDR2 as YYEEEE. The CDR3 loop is CASSLGSSVGHLYEQYF. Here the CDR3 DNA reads TGTGCCAGCAGCTTGGGCAGTTCCGTGGGACACCTCTACGAGCAGTACTTC. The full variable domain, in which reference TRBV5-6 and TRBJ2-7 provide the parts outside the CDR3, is DAGVTQSPTHLIKTRGQQVTLRCSPKSGHDTVSWYQQALGQGPQFIFQYYEEEERQRGNFPDRFSGHQFPNYSSELNVNALLLGDSALYLCASSLGSSVGHLYEQYFGPGTRLTVT.

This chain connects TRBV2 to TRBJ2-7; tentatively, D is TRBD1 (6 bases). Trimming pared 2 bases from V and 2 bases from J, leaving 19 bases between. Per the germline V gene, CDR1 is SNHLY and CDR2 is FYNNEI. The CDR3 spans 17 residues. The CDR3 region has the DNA TGTGCCAGCAGTGAAATGGGGGCAGGGCGGATGACCTACGAGCAGTACTTC. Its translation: CASSEMGAGRMTYEQYF.